This T cell receptor beta chain was sequenced during a study of blood T cells in healthy people across ages (dated by TCRdb to between 2014 and 2017). Concerning the study at large: In model experiments, template switching captured about one uniquely barcoded TCR beta cDNA molecule for every two T cells. Age-related changes in TCR beta repertoire diversity were measured in the study by deep sequencing normalized with unique cDNA molecular identifiers. Four age groups were formed from the donors: young (average 16 years), middle-aged (roughly 38), aged (over 55) and long-lived (around 82). To avoid experimental bias, donors of different ages were distributed randomly across sequencing lanes. Using the same blood draw, the study looked at two additional independent replicas of 1 million unique cDNA reads for two donors, one aged 18 to 30 and the other aged 80 or older.

Library preparation employed 5' RACE. The sequencer listed for this sample is Illumina HiSeq 2500. A second about 7 to 11 cycle PCR used a sample-barcoded 5' primer and a J-beta primer mix. Each TCR beta cDNA molecule received a unique molecular identifier from a template-switch 5' adaptor carrying 12 random nucleotides. Each sample yielded at least 2.5 million CDR3-containing paired-end reads. All of the RNA was converted into first-strand cDNA using the Mint cDNA synthesis kit, with a TRBC-specific oligonucleotide serving as the primer. Following uracil-DNA glycosylase treatment, all cDNA underwent a first 18-cycle PCR with the universal primers M1SS and BC2_uni_R. As for the authors' bioinformatics: For normalization, 1 million high-quality reads, each with a distinct molecular identifier, were randomly selected from each sample. Instead of being binned into consensus sequences, reads that shared molecular identifiers were thrown out. MiTCR, set to a Q25 quality threshold and the strictest error-elimination algorithm, was used for CDR3 identification, clonotype clustering and error correction. Lower-bound total TCR beta diversity was estimated with a nonparametric unseen species model using Euler transformation. The public reads were run again by TCRdb, first through fastp at Q25 and then through MiXCR, and only productive beta chains were kept. Each CDR3 protein gets just one entry, which takes the most common genes and DNA from the rows behind it. TCRdb assigned the V and J calls; the authors' analysis was not used. This sample holds roughly 930,000 distinct CDR3 sequences; approximately 49% were observed only once. The ten most abundant clones make up roughly 13% of the sample.

Results and caveats for the whole study, not just this receptor: Estimates of total diversity based on one million sequenced T cells were considered lower bounds and underestimates. There was a strong correlation between observed TCR beta diversity and the percentage of naive T cells measured by flow cytometry. Compared with the aged group, the long-lived group had more naive CD4+ T cells, fewer expanded clones and increased TCR diversity, suggesting age selection. Because profiling used bulk unsorted PBMCs, naive and antigen-experienced compartments could not be compared conclusively. As age increased, observed TCR beta diversity per million T cells dropped in a roughly linear way, and a significant reduction was already evident by age 40. Because the CMV infection status of the donors was unknown, age-related changes in expanded clonotypes may potentially have been confounded.

Systemically healthy Caucasian individuals from Russia, approximately 39 in total and aged roughly 6 to 95 years, were included as donors. Each donor gave around 9.5 milliliters of peripheral blood, collected into EDTA-treated Vacutainer tubes. Ficoll-Paque density-gradient centrifugation was used to isolate PBMCs, with at least 6 million per sample. Trizol reagent was used to extract total RNA from the PBMCs, yielding at least 5.5 micrograms per sample. Naive CD45RAhigh/CD27high T cell percentages were measured by flow cytometry on a PBMC aliquot from every donor. Between the V and J ends, shortened by 5 bases and 5 bases respectively, the junction contains 15 bases. The CDR3, from cysteine to phenylalanine, totals 14 residues. The read is trimmed to its CDR3 DNA, 42 bases read in frame from base 1. Concerning this clonotype itself: No antigen is known for it. Within one base of it there is no much larger clone, and no base qualities were kept.

This TCR was sampled from a man in his thirties or forties in good health. The V and J segments used are TRBV12-3 or TRBV12-4 and TRBJ1-1, with TRBD1 as a weak D call on 5 bases. Material: blood. The CDR3 amino acid sequence is: CASSPGQRRTEAFF. The nucleotides are TGTGCCAGCAGTCCCGGACAAAGAAGAACTGAAGCTTTCTTT.